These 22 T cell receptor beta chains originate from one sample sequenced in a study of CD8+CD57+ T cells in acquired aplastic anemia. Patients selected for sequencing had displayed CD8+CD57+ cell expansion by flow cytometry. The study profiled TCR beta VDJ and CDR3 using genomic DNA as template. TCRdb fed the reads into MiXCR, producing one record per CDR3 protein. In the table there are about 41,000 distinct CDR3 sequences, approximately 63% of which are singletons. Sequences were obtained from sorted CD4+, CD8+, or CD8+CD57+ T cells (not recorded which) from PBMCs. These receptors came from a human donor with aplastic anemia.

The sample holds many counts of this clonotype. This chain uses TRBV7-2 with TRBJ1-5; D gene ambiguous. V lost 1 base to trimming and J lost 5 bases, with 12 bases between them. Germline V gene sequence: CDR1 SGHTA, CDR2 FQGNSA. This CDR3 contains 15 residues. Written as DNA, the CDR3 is TGTGCCAGCAGCTTAGATTGGAACAGCTATCAGCCCCAGCATTTT. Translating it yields CASSLDWNSYQPQHF.

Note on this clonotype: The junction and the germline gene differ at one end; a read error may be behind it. The CDR3 DNA is TGTGCCAGCAGCCAAGTGTGGTCTGGGGATAGCTATGGCCACACCTTC. Translating gives CASSQVWSGDSYGHTF. The chain is built from TRBV4-2 and TRBJ1-2; D is unresolved. The V gene's germline CDR1 is LGHNA and CDR2 YNFKEQ. The CDR3 is 16 residues long.

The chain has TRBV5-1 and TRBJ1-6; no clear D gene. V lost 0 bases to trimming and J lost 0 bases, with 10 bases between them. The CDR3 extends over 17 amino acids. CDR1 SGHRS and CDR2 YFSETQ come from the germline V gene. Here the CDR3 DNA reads TGCGCCAGCAGCTTGGTAACAGATACCTCCTATAATTCACCCCTCCACTTT. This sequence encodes CASSLVTDTSYNSPLHF.

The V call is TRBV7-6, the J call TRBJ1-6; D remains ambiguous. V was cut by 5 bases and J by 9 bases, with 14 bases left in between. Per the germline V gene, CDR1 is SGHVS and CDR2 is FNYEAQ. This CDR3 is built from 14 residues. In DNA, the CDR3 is TGTGCCAGCAGCCCTACGTGGCAGCCTTCACCCCTCCACTTT. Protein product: CASSPTWQPSPLHF. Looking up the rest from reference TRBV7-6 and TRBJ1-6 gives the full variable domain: GAGVSQSPRYKVTKRGQDVALRCDPISGHVSLYWYRQALGQGPEFLTYFNYEAQQDKSGLPNDRFSAERPEGSISTLTIQRTEQRDSAMYRCASSPTWQPSPLHFGNGTRLTVT.

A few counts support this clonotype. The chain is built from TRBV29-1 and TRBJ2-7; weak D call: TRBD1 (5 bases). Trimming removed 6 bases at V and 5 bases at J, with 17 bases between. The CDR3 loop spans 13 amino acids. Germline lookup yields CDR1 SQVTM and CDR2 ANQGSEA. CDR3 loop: CSVPGRALDEQYF. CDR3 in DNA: TGCAGCGTGCCAGGCAGGGCTTTGGACGAGCAGTACTTC.

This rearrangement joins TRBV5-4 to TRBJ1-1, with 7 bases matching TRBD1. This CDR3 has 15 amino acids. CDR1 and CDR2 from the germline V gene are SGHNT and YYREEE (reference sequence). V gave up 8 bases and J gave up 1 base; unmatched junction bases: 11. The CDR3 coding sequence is TGTGCCAGTAGCCCACTACAGGGGACGAACACTGAAGCTTTCTTT. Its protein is CASSPLQGTNTEAFF.

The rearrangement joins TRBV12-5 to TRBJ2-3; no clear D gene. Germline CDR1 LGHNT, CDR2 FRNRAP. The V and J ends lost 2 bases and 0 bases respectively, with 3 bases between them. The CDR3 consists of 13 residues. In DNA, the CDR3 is TGTGCTAGTGGTTTGATCAGCACAGATACGCAGTATTTT. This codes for CASGLISTDTQYF.

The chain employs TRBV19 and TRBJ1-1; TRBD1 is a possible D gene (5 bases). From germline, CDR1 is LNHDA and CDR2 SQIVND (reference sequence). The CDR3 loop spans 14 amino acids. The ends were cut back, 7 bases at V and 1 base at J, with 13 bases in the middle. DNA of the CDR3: TGTGCCAGTAAATCCGACAGAGGGAACACTGAAGCTTTCTTT. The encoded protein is CASKSDRGNTEAFF.

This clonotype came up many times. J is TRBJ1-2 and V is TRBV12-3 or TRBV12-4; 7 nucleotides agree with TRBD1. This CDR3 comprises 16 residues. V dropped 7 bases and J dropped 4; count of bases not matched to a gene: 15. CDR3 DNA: TGTGCCAGCATTCCTTTAGGGGGCCGACGGCTCTATGGCTACACCTTC. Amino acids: CASIPLGGRRLYGYTF.

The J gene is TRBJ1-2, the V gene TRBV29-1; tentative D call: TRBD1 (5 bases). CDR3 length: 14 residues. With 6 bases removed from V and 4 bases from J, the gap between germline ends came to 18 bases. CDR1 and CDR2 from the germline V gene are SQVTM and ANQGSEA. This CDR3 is CSVGRQGTAYGYTF. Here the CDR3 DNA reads TGCAGCGTAGGTAGGCAGGGAACTGCCTATGGCTACACCTTC.

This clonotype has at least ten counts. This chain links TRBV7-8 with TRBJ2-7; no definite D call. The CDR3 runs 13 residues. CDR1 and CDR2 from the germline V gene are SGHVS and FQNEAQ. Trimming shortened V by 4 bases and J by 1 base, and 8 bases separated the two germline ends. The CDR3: CASSSPGSYEQYF. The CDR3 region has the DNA TGTGCCAGCAGCTCCCCAGGATCCTACGAGCAGTACTTC.

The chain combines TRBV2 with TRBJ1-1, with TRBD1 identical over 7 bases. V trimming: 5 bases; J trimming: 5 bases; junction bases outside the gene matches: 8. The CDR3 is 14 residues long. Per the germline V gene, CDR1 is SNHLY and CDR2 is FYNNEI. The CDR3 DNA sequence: TGTGCCAGCAGTTCCCAAAGGGGGCAAACTGAAGCTTTCTTT. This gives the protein CASSSQRGQTEAFF.

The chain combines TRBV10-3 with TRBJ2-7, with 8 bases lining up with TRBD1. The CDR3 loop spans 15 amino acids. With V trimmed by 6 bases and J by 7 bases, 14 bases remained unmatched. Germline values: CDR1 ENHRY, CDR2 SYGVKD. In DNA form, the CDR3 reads TGTGCCATCAGCGAACCAGGACAGGGTGTTAGGGAGCAGTACTTC. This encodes CAISEPGQGVREQYF.

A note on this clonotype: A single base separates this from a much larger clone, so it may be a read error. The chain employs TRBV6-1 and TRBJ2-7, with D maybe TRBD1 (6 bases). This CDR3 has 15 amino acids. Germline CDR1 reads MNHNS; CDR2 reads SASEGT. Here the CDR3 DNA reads TGTGCCCGCAGTGAAGAACAGGGTGGGGCCTACGAGCAGTACTTC. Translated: CARSEEQGGAYEQYF.

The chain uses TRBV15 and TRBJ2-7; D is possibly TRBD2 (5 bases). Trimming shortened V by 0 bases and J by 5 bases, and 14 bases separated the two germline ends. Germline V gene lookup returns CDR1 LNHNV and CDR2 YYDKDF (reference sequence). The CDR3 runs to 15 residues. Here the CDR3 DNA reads TGTGCCACCAGCAGAGATGGTGTGAGGGCAGACGAGCAGTACTTC. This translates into CATSRDGVRADEQYF.

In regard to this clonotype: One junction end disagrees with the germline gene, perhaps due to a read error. CDR3: CASSFRAGGGYEQYF. For the CDR3, the DNA is TGTGCCAGCAGCTTTCGGGCGGGGGGCGGCTACGAGCAGTACTTC. The chain couples TRBV10-2 to TRBJ2-7; 8 nucleotides line up with TRBD2. Germline lookup yields CDR1 WSHSY and CDR2 SAAADI. CDR3 length equals 15 residues.

CDR3 in amino acids: CSATTGLTNTGELFF. CDR3 in DNA: TGCAGTGCTACGACAGGGCTTACGAACACCGGGGAGCTGTTTTTT. The V and J genes are TRBV20-1 and TRBJ2-2, with 7 nucleotides matching TRBD1. Trimming took 4 bases from V and 0 from J; bases not matched to a gene: 5. The CDR3 runs to 15 residues. Germline CDR1 DFQATT, CDR2 SNEGSKA (reference sequence).

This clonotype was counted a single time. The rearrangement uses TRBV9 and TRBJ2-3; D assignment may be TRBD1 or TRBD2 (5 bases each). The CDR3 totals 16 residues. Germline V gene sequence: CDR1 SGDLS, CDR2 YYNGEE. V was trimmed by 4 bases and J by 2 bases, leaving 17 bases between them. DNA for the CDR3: TGTGCCAGCAGCTTCGGGGCTACCGTTTACACAGATACGCAGTATTTT. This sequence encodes CASSFGATVYTDTQYF.

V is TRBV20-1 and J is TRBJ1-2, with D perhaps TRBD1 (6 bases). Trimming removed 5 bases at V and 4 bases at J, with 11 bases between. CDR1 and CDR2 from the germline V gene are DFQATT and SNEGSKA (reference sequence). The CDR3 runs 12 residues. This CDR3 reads CSAQGRLYGYTF. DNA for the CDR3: TGCAGTGCTCAGGGGCGCCTCTATGGCTACACCTTC.

The chain's CDR3 is CSATGGSPDTQYF. In nucleotides, the CDR3 is TGCAGTGCTACTGGGGGCAGCCCAGATACGCAGTATTTT. The gene calls are TRBV20-1 and TRBJ2-3, with a possible D match to TRBD1 (6 bases). CDR1 DFQATT and CDR2 SNEGSKA come from the germline V gene (reference sequence). The CDR3 length is 13 residues. V was clipped by 4 bases and J by 4 bases, with 12 bases between them.

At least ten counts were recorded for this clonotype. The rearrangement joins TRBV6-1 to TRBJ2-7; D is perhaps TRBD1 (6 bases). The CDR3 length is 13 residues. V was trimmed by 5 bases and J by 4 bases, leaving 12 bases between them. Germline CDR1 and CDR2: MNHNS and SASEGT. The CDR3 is CASSPITGYEQYF. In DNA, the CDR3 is TGTGCCAGCAGTCCTATTACAGGGTACGAGCAGTACTTC.

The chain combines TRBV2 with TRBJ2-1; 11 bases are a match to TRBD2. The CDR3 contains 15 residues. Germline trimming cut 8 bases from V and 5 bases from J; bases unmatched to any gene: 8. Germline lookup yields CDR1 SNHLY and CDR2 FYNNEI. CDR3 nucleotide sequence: TGTGCCAGCGGTCGACCGGGACTAGCGGACAATGAGCAGTTCTTC. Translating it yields CASGRPGLADNEQFF.